This T cell receptor (beta chain) was sequenced during a study of PD-1 blockade in classical Hodgkin lymphoma. The junction had 3 bases not matched to a gene; V was cut back by 2 bases and J by 2 bases. The V gene's germline CDR1 is MNHEY and CDR2 SVGAGI. The CDR3 loop spans 14 amino acids. Noted time point: newly diagnosed, previously untreated cHL patient sample. Study observations and caveats: Undefined causes, possibly disease activity or prior therapy, underlie the repertoire differences. Relapsed/refractory patients reportedly had the lowest baseline TCR diversity, below newly diagnosed patients, who were below healthy donors.

The table came from immunoSEQ multiplex PCR; TCRdb's copy has only in-frame clones and leaves some out. This sample carries roughly 70,000 clones, over 90% of them seen once, and the ten largest clones take roughly 2.6%. About this clone: Its matching antigen is unknown.

The clonotype originates from a human donor with classical Hodgkin lymphoma. This chain connects TRBV6-5 to TRBJ2-7; TRBD1 matches at 7 bases. Sequencing input: peripheral blood mononuclear cells (PBMCs). CDR3 bases: TGTGCCAGCAGTTACCGACAGGGTACCTACGAGCAGTACTTC. It encodes CASSYRQGTYEQYF.